This T cell receptor beta chain was identified during a study of T cells after somatic rescue of genetic block. V lost 0 bases to trimming and J lost 5 bases, with 11 bases between them. The germline V gene encodes CDR1 LGHNA and CDR2 YSLEER. CDR3 size: 15 residues. The sample holds one count of this clone. This table comes from immunoSEQ multiplex PCR, and its TCRdb copy is limited to in-frame clones, with some not included. The sample shows about 110,000 clones, around nine tenths of them seen only once. The J gene is TRBJ2-1, the V gene TRBV4-3; the D is unclear. The material sequenced was peripheral blood mononuclear cells (PBMCs). This receptor was identified in a young woman. The CDR3 DNA sequence: TGCGCCAGCAGCCAAGAGTTACAGCTAGACAATGAGCAGTTCTTC. Its translation: CASSQELQLDNEQFF.